This T cell receptor beta chain emerged from a study of control samples from healthy donors and cancer patients. V shed 7 bases and J 4 bases; nucleotides not matched to a gene: 4. Germline loops: CDR1 LGHDT, CDR2 YNNKEL (reference sequence). This CDR3 spans 13 amino acids. Generated by immunoSEQ multiplex PCR, the TCRdb table keeps only in-frame clones and is missing some. Seen here are around 80,000 clones, 88% observed once, and the top ten hold around 6%. The sequenced sample consisted of blood. The sequence came from a woman aged 45-65 years in good health. The rearrangement uses TRBV3-1 (or the pseudogene TRBV3-2) and TRBJ1-1; 9 nucleotides agree with TRBD1. This chain's CDR3 is CASTLTGGTEAFF. In DNA form, the CDR3 reads TGTGCCAGCACCCTGACAGGGGGCACTGAAGCTTTCTTT.